The 20 T cell receptor beta chains reported below all come from one sample, sequenced in a study of cytomegalovirus exposure and HLA in healthy donors. The table came from immunoSEQ multiplex PCR; TCRdb's copy has only in-frame clones and leaves some out. The table has some 98,000 clones, around nine tenths seen once. The sample comprised PBMCs. These receptor sequences come from a woman aged 25-40 years in good health and CMV-seronegative.

A few counts support this clone. V gene TRBV28 combines with J gene TRBJ1-5; D is unclear. V gave up 5 bases and J gave up 7 bases, with 9 bases separating them. This CDR3 spans 12 amino acids. The germline V gene has CDR1 MDHEN and CDR2 SYDVKM. CDR3 sequence reads: CASSHRGQPQHF. CDR3 bases: TGTGCCAGCAGTCACCGCGGGCAGCCCCAGCATTTT.

This sequence joins TRBV18 and TRBJ1-2; D is possibly TRBD1 (5 bases). The CDR3 covers 14 residues. Trimming removed 3 bases at V and 2 bases at J, with 10 bases between. Germline CDR1 reads KGHSH; CDR2 reads LQKENI. DNA of the CDR3: TGTGCCAGCTCACCTCAGGGCGAGAACTATGGCTACACCTTC. Its protein product is CASSPQGENYGYTF. Combining the CDR3 with reference TRBV18 and TRBJ1-2 gives the whole variable domain NAGVMQNPRHLVRRRGQEARLRCSPMKGHSHVYWYRQLPEEGLKFMVYLQKENIIDESGMPKERFSAEFPKEGPSILRIQQVVRGDSAAYFCASSPQGENYGYTFGSGTRLTVV.

The chain joins TRBV5-4 to TRBJ1-2; 7 positions agree with TRBD1. Germline V CDR1 and CDR2: SGHNT, YYREEE (reference sequence). CDR3 size: 15 residues. Losses at the gene ends were 3 bases for V and 8 bases for J; bases not matched to a gene: 13. Here the CDR3 reads CASSSVIEGQRGYTF. The CDR3 coding sequence is TGTGCCAGCAGCTCGGTGATCGAGGGACAGAGGGGCTACACCTTC. Variable domain in full (rest from reference TRBV5-4 and TRBJ1-2): ETGVTQSPTHLIKTRGQQVTLRCSSQSGHNTVSWYQQALGQGPQFIFQYYREEENGRGNFPPRFSGLQFPNYSSELNVNALELDDSALYLCASSSVIEGQRGYTFGSGTRLTVV.

The V gene is TRBV7-6, the J gene TRBJ2-7; 7 bases match TRBD2. V shed 5 bases and J 3 bases; nucleotides not matched to a gene: 7. This CDR3 has 14 residues. Germline CDR1 reads SGHVS; CDR2 reads FNYEAQ. This CDR3 reads CASSRGERGYEQYF. In DNA form, the CDR3 reads TGTGCCAGCAGCCGGGGGGAGCGCGGCTACGAGCAGTACTTC.

The genes are TRBV10-3 and TRBJ2-1, with 14 bases fitting TRBD2. V dropped 3 bases and J dropped 5; count of bases not matched to a gene: 9. Germline V gene data show CDR1 as ENHRY and CDR2 as SYGVKD. The CDR3 sequence is 18 residues long. Here the CDR3 reads CAISEGRLAGGVNNEQFF. CDR3 nucleotides: TGTGCCATCAGTGAAGGTCGACTAGCGGGGGGGGTAAACAATGAGCAGTTCTTC.

The chain couples TRBV28 to TRBJ1-2; 7 bases are shared with TRBD1. Trimming removed 6 bases from V and 5 bases from J; junction bases left unmatched: 6. CDR1 is MDHEN and CDR2 is SYDVKM in the germline V gene. The CDR3 has 13 residues. For the CDR3, the DNA is TGTGCCAGCAGGCGGACAGGTCTTTATGGCTACACCTTC. It codes for CASRRTGLYGYTF.

The chain links TRBV11-3 to TRBJ2-2, with D tentatively TRBD1 (5 bases). The CDR3 length is 13 residues. Germline-derived CDR1 and CDR2 are SGHNT and YENEEA. Trimming took 5 bases from V and 6 from J, leaving 10 bases between them. CDR3 amino acids: CASSPRAPGELFF. The CDR3, as DNA: TGTGCCAGCAGCCCCAGGGCTCCCGGGGAGCTGTTTTTT.

This clone appeared once. This chain uses TRBV2 with TRBJ1-2, with D possibly TRBD1 on 5 matching bases. With 8 bases removed from V and 5 bases from J, the gap between germline ends came to 15 bases. The CDR3 extends over 13 amino acids. The germline gives CDR1 SNHLY, CDR2 FYNNEI. CDR3 DNA sequence: TGTGCCAGCTCGACGTTCACAGGTTATGGCTACACCTTC. This encodes CASSTFTGYGYTF.

The CDR3 protein is CASSLPGHMAYGYTF. The CDR3 bases are TGTGCCAGCAGCCTACCGGGACATATGGCATATGGCTACACCTTC. The chain uses TRBV11-2 and TRBJ1-2; the D gene is possibly TRBD1 (6 bases). V was clipped by 5 bases and J by 5 bases, with 18 bases between them. Germline V gene data show CDR1 as SGHAT and CDR2 as FQNNGV. The CDR3 extends over 15 amino acids. Using reference TRBV11-2 and TRBJ1-2 for the parts outside the CDR3, the full variable domain is EAGVAQSPRYKIIEKRQSVAFWCNPISGHATLYWYQQILGQGPKLLIQFQNNGVVDDSQLPKDRFSAERLKGVDSTLKIQPAKLEDSAVYLCASSLPGHMAYGYTFGSGTRLTVV.

The chain joins TRBV9 to TRBJ2-6; D unresolved. The CDR3 runs 13 residues. Trimming pared 1 base from V and 4 bases from J, leaving 3 bases between. Looked up from germline, CDR1 is SGDLS and CDR2 is YYNGEE. Written as DNA, the CDR3 is TGTGCCAGCAGCGTATCGGGGGCCAACGTCCTGACTTTC. This sequence encodes CASSVSGANVLTF.

V and J are TRBV7-6 and TRBJ1-1, with 9 bases lining up with TRBD1. Germline CDR1 is SGHVS and CDR2 is FNYEAQ. V lost 5 bases to trimming and J lost 8 bases; unmatched junction nucleotides: 9. The CDR3 sequence is 14 residues long. CDR3 coding DNA: TGTGCCAGCAGCCTGGACAGGGGCAGCCCCGAAGCTTTCTTT. This gives the protein CASSLDRGSPEAFF.

The chain couples TRBV5-1 to TRBJ1-4; weak D call: TRBD1 (5 bases). Germline CDR1 and CDR2: SGHRS and YFSETQ. The CDR3 runs 16 residues. V was trimmed by 3 bases and J by 10 bases, leaving 22 bases between them. The CDR3 nucleotides are TGCGCCAGCAGCTGGGGGGACGCATTTCCTTCTGGAAAACTGTTTTTT. This translates into CASSWGDAFPSGKLFF.

This clone occurred a few times. The chain employs TRBV19 and TRBJ1-3; TRBD1 matches at 7 bases. Germline V gene lookup returns CDR1 LNHDA and CDR2 SQIVND (reference sequence). The CDR3 is made up of 14 amino acids. With V trimmed by 7 bases and J by 2 bases, 5 bases remained unmatched. CDR3 coding DNA: TGTGCCAGTACCCGGAGGGGGCCTGGAAACACCATATATTTT. It specifies CASTRRGPGNTIYF.

This clone was recorded only once. This chain connects TRBV18 to TRBJ2-1, with 8 bases identical to TRBD2. The CDR3 has 18 residues. V lost 5 bases, J lost 5 bases, and 17 bases stayed unmatched. Germline CDR1 KGHSH, CDR2 LQKENI. The DNA of the CDR3 is TGTGCCAGCTCAACTTCCATTGCTGGACTAGCAGCAAACAATGAGCAGTTCTTC. The encoded protein is CASSTSIAGLAANNEQFF.

This clone has just one count. The chain links TRBV13 to TRBJ2-7, with 7 bases that match TRBD1. Losses at the gene ends were 2 bases for V and 0 bases for J; bases not matched to a gene: 1. The germline V gene has CDR1 PRHDT and CDR2 FYEKMQ (reference sequence). The CDR3 extends over 14 amino acids. CDR3 in amino acids: CASSLRGRSYEQYF. For the CDR3, the DNA is TGTGCCAGCAGCTTAAGGGGGCGCTCCTACGAGCAGTACTTC.

In this sample, this clone turned up a few times. The V gene is TRBV6-5, the J gene TRBJ2-5; TRBD1 matches 8 bases. This CDR3 contains 13 residues. V lost 2 bases and J lost 5; bases outside the gene matches: 1. Germline V CDR1 and CDR2: MNHEY, SVGAGI. CDR3 region: CASSYRDRETQYF. Here the CDR3 DNA reads TGTGCCAGCAGTTACCGGGACAGGGAGACCCAGTACTTC.

The chain is built from TRBV19 and TRBJ1-1, with a tentative D call TRBD1 (5 bases). Germline V lookup: CDR1 LNHDA, CDR2 SQIVND (reference sequence). The V and J ends lost 3 bases and 8 bases respectively, with 13 bases between them. The CDR3 is 13 amino acids. The CDR3 sequence: CASSIRQFGEAFF. For the CDR3, the DNA is TGTGCCAGTAGTATTCGACAGTTCGGCGAAGCTTTCTTT.

This chain links TRBV6-1 with TRBJ2-7; no reliable D call. This CDR3 has 13 amino acids. CDR1 and CDR2 from the germline V gene are MNHNS and SASEGT. Trimming took off 3 bases at V and 3 bases at J, with 9 bases between the two ends. DNA of the CDR3: TGTGCCAGCAGTGAGTGGCCCATCTACGAGCAGTACTTC. Protein: CASSEWPIYEQYF.

The chain has TRBV12-5 and TRBJ1-1; possibly TRBD1 for D (5 bases). V was pared by 5 bases and J by 3 bases, with 16 bases between. The CDR3 spans 15 residues. The germline V gene encodes CDR1 LGHNT and CDR2 FRNRAP. The CDR3 loop reads CASGGGGKRDTEAFF. Written as DNA, the CDR3 is TGTGCTAGTGGTGGGGGAGGGAAACGGGACACTGAAGCTTTCTTT.

This chain connects TRBV5-1 to TRBJ1-1; TRBD1 matches 8 bases. Germline CDR1 SGHRS, CDR2 YFSETQ. V lost 3 bases, J lost 1 base, and 5 bases stayed unmatched. CDR3 length: 15 amino acids. In nucleotides, the CDR3 is TGCGCCAGCAGCTCCATTGGGACAGGGAACACTGAAGCTTTCTTT. Protein product: CASSSIGTGNTEAFF. Complete variable domain (other parts from reference TRBV5-1 and TRBJ1-1): KAGVTQTPRYLIKTRGQQVTLSCSPISGHRSVSWYQQTPGQGLQFLFEYFSETQRNKGNFPGRFSGRQFSNSRSEMNVSTLELGDSALYLCASSSIGTGNTEAFFGQGTRLTVV.